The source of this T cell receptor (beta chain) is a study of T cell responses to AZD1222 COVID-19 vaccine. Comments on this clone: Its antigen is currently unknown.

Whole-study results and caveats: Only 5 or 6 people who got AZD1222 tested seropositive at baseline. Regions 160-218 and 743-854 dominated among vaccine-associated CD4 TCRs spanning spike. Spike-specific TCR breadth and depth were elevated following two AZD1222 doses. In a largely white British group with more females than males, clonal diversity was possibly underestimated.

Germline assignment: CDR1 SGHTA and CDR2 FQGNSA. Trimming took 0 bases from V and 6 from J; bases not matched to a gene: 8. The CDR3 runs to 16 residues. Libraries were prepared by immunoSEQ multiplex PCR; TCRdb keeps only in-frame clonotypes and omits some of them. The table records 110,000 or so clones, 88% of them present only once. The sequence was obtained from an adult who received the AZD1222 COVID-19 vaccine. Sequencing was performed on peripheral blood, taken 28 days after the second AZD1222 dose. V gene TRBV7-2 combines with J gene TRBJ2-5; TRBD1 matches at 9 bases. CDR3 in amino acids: CASSLAGTGSWKTQYF. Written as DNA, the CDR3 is TGTGCCAGCAGCTTAGCCGGGACAGGGTCCTGGAAGACCCAGTACTTC.